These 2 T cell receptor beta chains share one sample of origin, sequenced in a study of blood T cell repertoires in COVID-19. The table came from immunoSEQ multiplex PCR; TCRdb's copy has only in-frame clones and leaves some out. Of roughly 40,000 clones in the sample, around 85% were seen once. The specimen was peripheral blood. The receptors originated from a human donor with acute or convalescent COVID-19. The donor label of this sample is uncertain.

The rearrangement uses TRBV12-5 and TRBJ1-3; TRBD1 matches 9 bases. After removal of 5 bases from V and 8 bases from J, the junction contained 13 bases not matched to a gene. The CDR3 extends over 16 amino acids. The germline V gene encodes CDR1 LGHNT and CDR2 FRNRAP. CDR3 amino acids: CASGTENRDRADTIYF. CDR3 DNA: TGTGCTAGTGGTACTGAGAACCGGGACAGGGCAGACACCATATATTTT.

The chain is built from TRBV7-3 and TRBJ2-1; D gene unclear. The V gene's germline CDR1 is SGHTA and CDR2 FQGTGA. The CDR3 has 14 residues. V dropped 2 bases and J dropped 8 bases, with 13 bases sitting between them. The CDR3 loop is CASSLLGSVDEQFF. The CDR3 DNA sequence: TGTGCCAGCAGCTTATTGGGCAGTGTCGATGAGCAGTTCTTC.